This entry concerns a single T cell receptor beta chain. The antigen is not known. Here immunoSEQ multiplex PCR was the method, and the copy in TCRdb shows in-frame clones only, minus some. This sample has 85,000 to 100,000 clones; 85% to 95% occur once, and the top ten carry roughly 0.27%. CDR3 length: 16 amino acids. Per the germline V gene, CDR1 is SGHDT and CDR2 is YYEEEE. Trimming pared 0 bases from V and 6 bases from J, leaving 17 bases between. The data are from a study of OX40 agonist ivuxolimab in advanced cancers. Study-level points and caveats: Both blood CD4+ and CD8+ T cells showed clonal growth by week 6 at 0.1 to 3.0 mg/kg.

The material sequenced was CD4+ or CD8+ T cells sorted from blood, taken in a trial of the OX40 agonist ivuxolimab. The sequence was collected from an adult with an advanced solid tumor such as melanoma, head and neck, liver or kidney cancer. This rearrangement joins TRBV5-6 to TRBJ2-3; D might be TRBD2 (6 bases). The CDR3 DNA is TGTGCCAGCAGCTTGGGACCCAGCCAACGGGGGGATACGCAGTATTTT. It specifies CASSLGPSQRGDTQYF.